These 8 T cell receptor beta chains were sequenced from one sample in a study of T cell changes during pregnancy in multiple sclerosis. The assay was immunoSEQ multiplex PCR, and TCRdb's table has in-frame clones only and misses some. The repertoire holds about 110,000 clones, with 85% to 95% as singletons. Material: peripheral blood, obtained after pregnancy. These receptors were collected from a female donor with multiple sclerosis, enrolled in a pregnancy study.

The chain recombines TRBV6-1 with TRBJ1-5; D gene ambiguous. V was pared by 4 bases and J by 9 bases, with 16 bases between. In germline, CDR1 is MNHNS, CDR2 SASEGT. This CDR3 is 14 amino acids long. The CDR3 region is CASSGASRSRPQHF. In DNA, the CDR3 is TGTGCCAGCAGTGGGGCCAGTCGGTCACGGCCCCAGCATTTT.

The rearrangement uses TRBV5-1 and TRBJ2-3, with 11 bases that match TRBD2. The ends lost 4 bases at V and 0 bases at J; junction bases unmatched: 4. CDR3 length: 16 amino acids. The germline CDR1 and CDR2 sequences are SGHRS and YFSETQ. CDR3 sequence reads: CASSLAGGFSTDTQYF. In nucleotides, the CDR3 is TGCGCCAGCAGCCTAGCGGGGGGCTTTAGCACAGATACGCAGTATTTT.

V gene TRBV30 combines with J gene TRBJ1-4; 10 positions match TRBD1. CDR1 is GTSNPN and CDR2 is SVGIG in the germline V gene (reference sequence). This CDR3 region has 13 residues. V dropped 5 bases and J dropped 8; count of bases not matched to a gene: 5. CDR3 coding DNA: TGTGCCTGGGACAGGGGGCCGGGGGAAAAACTGTTTTTT. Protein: CAWDRGPGEKLFF.

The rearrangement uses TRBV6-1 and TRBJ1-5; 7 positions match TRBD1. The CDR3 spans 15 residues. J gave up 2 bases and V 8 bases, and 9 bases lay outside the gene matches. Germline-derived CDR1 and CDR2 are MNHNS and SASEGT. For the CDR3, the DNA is TGTGCCAGCCGAAAGCCGACAGGGCGCAATCAGCCCCAGCATTTT. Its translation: CASRKPTGRNQPQHF.

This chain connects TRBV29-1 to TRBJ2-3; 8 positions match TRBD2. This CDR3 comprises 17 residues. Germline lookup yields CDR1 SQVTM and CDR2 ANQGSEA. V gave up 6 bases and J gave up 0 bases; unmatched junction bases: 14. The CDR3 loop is CSVVVAGPVISTDTQYF. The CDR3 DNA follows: TGCAGCGTCGTCGTAGCGGGGCCGGTTATTAGCACAGATACGCAGTATTTT.

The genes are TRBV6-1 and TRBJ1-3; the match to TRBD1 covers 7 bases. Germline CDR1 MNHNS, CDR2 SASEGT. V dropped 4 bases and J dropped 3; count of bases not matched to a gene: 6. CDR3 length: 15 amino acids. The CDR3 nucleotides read TGTGCCAGCAGTGCGACAGGGACCATTGGAAACACCATATATTTT. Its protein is CASSATGTIGNTIYF.

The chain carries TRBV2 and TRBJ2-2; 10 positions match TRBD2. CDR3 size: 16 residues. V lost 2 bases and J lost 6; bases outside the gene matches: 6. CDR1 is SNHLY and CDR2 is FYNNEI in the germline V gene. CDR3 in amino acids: CASSERASGGAGELFF. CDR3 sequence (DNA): TGTGCCAGCAGTGAACGGGCTAGCGGGGGTGCCGGGGAGCTGTTTTTT.

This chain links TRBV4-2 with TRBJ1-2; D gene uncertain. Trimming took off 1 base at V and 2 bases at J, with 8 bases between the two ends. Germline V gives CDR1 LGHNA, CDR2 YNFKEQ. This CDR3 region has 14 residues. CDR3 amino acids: CASSQVVQNYGYTF. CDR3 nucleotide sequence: TGTGCCAGCAGCCAAGTAGTCCAAAACTATGGCTACACCTTC.